The 30 T cell receptor beta chains below were found in one sample sequenced in a study of blood T cell repertoires in COVID-19. Using immunoSEQ multiplex PCR, the repertoire was profiled, and TCRdb retains in-frame clones only, with some absent. The sample lists about 270,000 clones, around 81% occurring once. The sample consisted of peripheral blood. The receptors were gathered from a woman aged 55-75 years with active or convalescent COVID-19.

This clone has just a few counts. The chain couples TRBV3-1 (or the pseudogene TRBV3-2) to TRBJ2-5; TRBD1 matches at 10 bases. CDR1 and CDR2 from the germline V gene are LGHDT and YNNKEL (reference sequence). The CDR3 has 14 amino acids. J lost 6 bases, V lost 5 bases, and 6 bases had no gene match. The CDR3 nucleotides are TGTGCCAGCAGCGCGGGGACAGGGGAGAAGACCCAGTACTTC. Protein: CASSAGTGEKTQYF.

This clone was detected a few times. V and J are TRBV7-9 and TRBJ1-1; the match to TRBD1 covers 7 bases. Germline trimming cut 5 bases from V and 1 base from J; bases unmatched to any gene: 4. The germline V gene has CDR1 SEHNR and CDR2 FQNEAQ (reference sequence). This CDR3 spans 14 amino acids. CDR3 sequence (DNA): TGTGCCAGCAGCCTACAGGGGACGAACACTGAAGCTTTCTTT. Its protein is CASSLQGTNTEAFF.

This clone has only a few counts. The genes are TRBV19 and TRBJ2-7, with 9 bases fitting TRBD1. V dropped 6 bases and J dropped 7; count of bases not matched to a gene: 7. CDR1 and CDR2 (germline): LNHDA, SQIVND (reference sequence). CDR3 length equals 13 residues. The CDR3 loop reads CASSLQGAGEQYF. In DNA, the CDR3 is TGTGCCAGTAGCCTACAGGGGGCTGGGGAGCAGTACTTC.

The V call is TRBV19, the J call TRBJ2-4, with TRBD1 matching over 9 bases. The CDR3 loop spans 17 amino acids. V gave up 5 bases and J gave up 0 bases; unmatched junction bases: 8. The germline V gene encodes CDR1 LNHDA and CDR2 SQIVND (reference sequence). The CDR3 here is CASSPSGDRVAKNIQYF. The CDR3, as DNA: TGTGCCAGTAGTCCCTCCGGGGACAGGGTAGCCAAAAACATTCAGTACTTC.

This clone was detected only once. The chain is built from TRBV10-2 and TRBJ2-1; possibly TRBD2 for D (6 bases). The CDR3 length is 15 residues. V lost 3 bases and J 6 bases, leaving 15 bases between the germline ends. Germline CDR1 and CDR2: WSHSY and SAAADI. CDR3 in DNA: TGCGCCAGCAGTGAACCAGTCGGAGGGCCCAATGAGCAGTTCTTC. It is translated as CASSEPVGGPNEQFF.

The chain's CDR3 is CASSPPLRETQYF. The CDR3 DNA is TGTGCCAGCTCACCACCATTGAGGGAGACCCAGTACTTC. The V and J genes are TRBV18 and TRBJ2-5; D remains unclear. The V gene's germline CDR1 is KGHSH and CDR2 LQKENI. CDR3 size: 13 residues. V lost 0 bases, J lost 5 bases, and 7 bases lay in between.

The V gene is TRBV4-3, the J gene TRBJ1-1; perhaps TRBD1 as D (5 bases). CDR1 is LGHNA, CDR2 YSLEER, per germline. V lost 1 base, J lost 4 bases, and 10 bases lay in between. The CDR3 is made up of 14 amino acids. The CDR3 sequence is CASSQVGGSTEAFF. The CDR3 DNA reads as TGCGCCAGCAGCCAAGTCGGGGGGAGCACTGAAGCTTTCTTT.

The chain combines TRBV25-1 with TRBJ1-2; TRBD1 is a possible D gene (6 bases). The germline gives CDR1 MGHDK, CDR2 SYGVNS. This CDR3 has 14 residues. V was cut by 2 bases and J by 6 bases, with 13 bases left in between. CDR3 region: CASSEQGFRDGYTF. The CDR3 bases are TGTGCCAGCAGTGAACAGGGGTTTCGAGATGGCTACACCTTC.

V usage is TRBV11-3 and J usage is TRBJ2-1; weak D call: TRBD2 (6 bases). The V end lost 3 bases, the J end lost 9 bases, and 24 bases lay between the germline ends. Germline V gives CDR1 SGHNT, CDR2 YENEEA. The CDR3 length is 17 residues. The CDR3 spells CASSLDAFRTGEGEQFF. CDR3 DNA sequence: TGTGCCAGCAGCTTGGATGCTTTCCGGACGGGAGAGGGTGAGCAGTTCTTC.

The CDR3 loop reads CASSPGPSGAYEQYF. For the CDR3, the DNA is TGTGCCAGCAGCCCGGGACCTAGCGGGGCCTACGAGCAGTACTTC. The V call is TRBV7-3, the J call TRBJ2-7, with 9 bases identical to TRBD2. Germline values: CDR1 SGHTA, CDR2 FQGTGA. CDR3 length equals 15 residues. Trimming took 5 bases from V and 2 from J; bases not matched to a gene: 7.

V gene TRBV6-5 combines with J gene TRBJ2-5, with 7 bases that match TRBD1. The CDR3 sequence is 16 residues long. The J segment lost 2 bases and the V segment lost 4 bases, leaving 10 bases of the junction unmatched. The germline V gene has CDR1 MNHEY and CDR2 SVGAGI. The CDR3 DNA follows: TGTGCCAGCAGTTCCCCCACGACAGGGAGACAAGAGACCCAGTACTTC. This sequence encodes CASSSPTTGRQETQYF.

This chain links TRBV6-2 or TRBV6-3 with TRBJ2-7; 9 bases fit TRBD1. J lost 2 bases, V lost 4 bases, and 3 bases had no gene match. The CDR3 is 14 residues long. Germline CDR1 MNHEY, CDR2 SVGEGT. The CDR3 reads CASSFTGGPYEQYF. CDR3 in DNA: TGTGCCAGCAGTTTTACAGGGGGCCCCTACGAGCAGTACTTC.

The chain carries TRBV6-2 or TRBV6-3 and TRBJ1-1; the D gene is possibly TRBD1 (6 bases). The CDR3 totals 14 residues. Looked up from germline, CDR1 is MNHEY and CDR2 is SVGEGT. V was cut by 6 bases and J by 0 bases, with 11 bases left in between. CDR3 protein: CASSEGVLNTEAFF. The CDR3 coding sequence is TGTGCCAGCAGCGAGGGGGTATTGAACACTGAAGCTTTCTTT.

Turning to this clone: It may be a read error: a sequence one base away is much more abundant. This chain connects TRBV11-3 to TRBJ2-1; perhaps TRBD2 as D (6 bases). The ends were cut back, 8 bases at V and 6 bases at J, with 11 bases in the middle. The CDR3 is 12 residues long. The germline gives CDR1 SGHNT, CDR2 YENEEA. The CDR3 loop reads CASSTGGNEQFF. CDR3 DNA: TGTGCCAGCTCCACCGGGGGCAATGAGCAGTTCTTC.

This chain joins TRBV6-5 and TRBJ1-2, with D tentatively TRBD1 (6 bases). Germline V lookup: CDR1 MNHEY, CDR2 SVGAGI. This CDR3 has 14 amino acids. The ends were cut back, 6 bases at V and 8 bases at J, with 19 bases in the middle. The CDR3: CASSRQVLVGGYTF. CDR3 DNA: TGTGCCAGCAGCCGACAGGTCCTGGTGGGGGGCTACACCTTC.

The chain couples TRBV10-1 to TRBJ1-5; TRBD1 matches at 7 bases. The CDR3 has 15 amino acids. CDR1 and CDR2 (germline): WNHNN, SYGVQD (reference sequence). Trimming at V came to 6 bases and at J to 7 bases, leaving 12 bases not matched to a gene. The CDR3 is CASSQRQGRRQPQHF. CDR3 bases: TGCGCCAGCAGCCAGAGACAGGGAAGGAGGCAGCCCCAGCATTTT.

The rearrangement joins TRBV7-9 to TRBJ2-3; 7 bases align to TRBD2. This CDR3 has 17 residues. V trimming: 6 bases; J trimming: 2 bases; junction bases outside the gene matches: 14. Looked up from germline, CDR1 is SEHNR and CDR2 is FQNEAQ (reference sequence). In nucleotides, the CDR3 is TGTGCCAGCAGGTCAAGACTAGCCGATGCCTTCACAGATACGCAGTATTTT. Residues: CASRSRLADAFTDTQYF.

The V call is TRBV18, the J call TRBJ1-1, with TRBD1 matching 7 bases. CDR3 length equals 13 residues. V trimming: 4 bases; J trimming: 4 bases; junction bases outside the gene matches: 3. Per the germline V gene, CDR1 is KGHSH and CDR2 is LQKENI. The DNA for the CDR3 is TGTGCCAGCTCACAGGACAGGAGCACTGAAGCTTTCTTT. Its protein is CASSQDRSTEAFF.

This chain links TRBV5-4 with TRBJ1-2; 8 bases fit TRBD1. V was pared by 3 bases and J by 8 bases, with 3 bases of the junction left unmatched. CDR1 and CDR2 (germline): SGHNT, YYREEE (reference sequence). The CDR3 runs to 12 residues. The CDR3: CASSSTGAGYTF. The CDR3 DNA follows: TGTGCCAGCAGCTCGACAGGGGCCGGCTACACCTTC.

This chain uses TRBV14 with TRBJ1-2, with D possibly matching TRBD1 (5 bases). Germline V CDR1 and CDR2: SGHDN, FVKESK. V was clipped by 0 bases and J by 6 bases, with 17 bases between them. CDR3 length equals 16 residues. CDR3 nucleotide sequence: TGTGCCAGCAGCCAAGAGCGGTCAGGGCGGCTTAATGGCTACACCTTC. Translating gives CASSQERSGRLNGYTF.

The gene calls are TRBV13 and TRBJ1-1; D is perhaps TRBD1 (6 bases). V lost 3 bases to trimming and J lost 7 bases, with 9 bases between them. The germline CDR1 and CDR2 sequences are PRHDT and FYEKMQ (reference sequence). There are 12 residues in the CDR3. CDR3 bases: TGTGCCAGCAGCTTTCGGGACATTGAAGCTTTCTTT. This codes for CASSFRDIEAFF.

CDR3 sequence reads: CSASPEETQYF. The CDR3 DNA sequence: TGCAGTGCTAGCCCGGAAGAGACCCAGTACTTC. The V and J genes are TRBV20-1 and TRBJ2-5; the D is unclear. The CDR3 sequence is 11 residues long. From germline, CDR1 is DFQATT and CDR2 SNEGSKA (reference sequence). Trimming left V 3 bases short and J 3 bases short, with 5 bases between.

This clone was observed a few times. The V and J genes are TRBV7-2 and TRBJ1-2, with D possibly matching TRBD1 (6 bases). The CDR3 covers 14 residues. V lost 5 bases and J lost 5, with 15 bases in between. CDR1 and CDR2 from the germline V gene are SGHTA and FQGNSA. The DNA for the CDR3 is TGTGCCAGCAGCCCCCGGCAGGGGTCATATGGCTACACCTTC. Its protein is CASSPRQGSYGYTF.

This chain joins TRBV9 and TRBJ1-1, with D maybe TRBD1 (6 bases). Germline values: CDR1 SGDLS, CDR2 YYNGEE. CDR3 length: 15 amino acids. V was cut by 4 bases and J by 0 bases, with 13 bases left in between. The CDR3 region is CASSPLGQLNTEAFF. The CDR3 DNA reads as TGTGCCAGCAGCCCCCTTGGACAGCTGAACACTGAAGCTTTCTTT.

The J gene is TRBJ2-5, the V gene TRBV11-2, with D possibly matching TRBD1 (6 bases). Germline lookup yields CDR1 SGHAT and CDR2 FQNNGV. V was pared by 5 bases and J by 4 bases, with 17 bases between. The CDR3 contains 15 residues. The CDR3 coding sequence is TGTGCCAGCAGCACCCGGACAGATCGAGGAGAGACCCAGTACTTC. It is translated as CASSTRTDRGETQYF.

The V gene is TRBV18, the J gene TRBJ1-1; 9 positions match TRBD1. The CDR3 contains 15 residues. V lost 3 bases, J lost 3 bases, and 5 bases stayed unmatched. Germline values: CDR1 KGHSH, CDR2 LQKENI. CDR3 in DNA: TGTGCCAGCTCACCCTCACAGGGGGCGTACACTGAAGCTTTCTTT. Residues: CASSPSQGAYTEAFF.

The rearrangement uses TRBV3-1 (or the pseudogene TRBV3-2) and TRBJ2-2, with a possible D match to TRBD1 (6 bases). Germline assignment: CDR1 LGHDT and CDR2 YNNKEL (reference sequence). V lost 4 bases, J lost 0 bases, and 15 bases lay in between. The CDR3 is 17 amino acids. In DNA form, the CDR3 reads TGTGCCAGCAGCCCGACGTACGGGACACCGAACACCGGGGAGCTGTTTTTT. Protein: CASSPTYGTPNTGELFF.

This chain uses TRBV19 with TRBJ1-1; 9 nucleotides align to TRBD1. CDR3 length equals 14 residues. The germline gives CDR1 LNHDA, CDR2 SQIVND (reference sequence). Trimming took 6 bases from V and 1 from J; bases not matched to a gene: 3. The CDR3 DNA is TGTGCCAGTAGACGACAGGGGGAGAACACTGAAGCTTTCTTT. Its protein product is CASRRQGENTEAFF.

The J gene is TRBJ1-3, the V gene TRBV7-3, with D possibly being TRBD1 (6 bases). Germline-derived CDR1 and CDR2 are SGHTA and FQGTGA. V lost 2 bases, J lost 1 base, and 12 bases lay in between. The CDR3 spans 16 residues. The CDR3 is CASSLEGGISGNTIYF. The CDR3 DNA is TGTGCCAGCAGCTTAGAGGGGGGGATTTCTGGAAACACCATATATTTT.

The rearrangement joins TRBV30 to TRBJ1-2, with D possibly matching TRBD1 (6 bases). Germline CDR1 and CDR2: GTSNPN and SVGIG (reference sequence). The CDR3 consists of 15 residues. V lost 4 bases, J lost 3 bases, and 18 bases lay in between. The CDR3, as DNA: TGTGCCTGGAAAATCCAAGGCGGGGGCGACTATGGCTACACCTTC. This translates into CAWKIQGGGDYGYTF.